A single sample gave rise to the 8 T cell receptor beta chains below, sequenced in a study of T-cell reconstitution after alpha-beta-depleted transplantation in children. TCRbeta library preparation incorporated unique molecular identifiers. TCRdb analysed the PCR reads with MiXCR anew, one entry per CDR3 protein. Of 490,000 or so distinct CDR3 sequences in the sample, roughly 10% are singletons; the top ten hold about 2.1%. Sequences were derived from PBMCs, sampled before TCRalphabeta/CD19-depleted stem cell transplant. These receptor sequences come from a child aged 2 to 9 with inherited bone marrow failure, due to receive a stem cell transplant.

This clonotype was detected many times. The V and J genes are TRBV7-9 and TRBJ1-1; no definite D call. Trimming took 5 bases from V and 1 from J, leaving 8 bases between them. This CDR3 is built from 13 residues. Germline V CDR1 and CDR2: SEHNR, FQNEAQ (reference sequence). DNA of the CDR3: TGTGCCAGCAGCAAAGAACCGAACACTGAAGCTTTCTTT. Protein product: CASSKEPNTEAFF.

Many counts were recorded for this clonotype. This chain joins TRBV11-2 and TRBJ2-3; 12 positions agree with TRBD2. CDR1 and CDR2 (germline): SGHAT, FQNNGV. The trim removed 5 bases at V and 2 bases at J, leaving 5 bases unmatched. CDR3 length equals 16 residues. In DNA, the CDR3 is TGTGCCAGCAGCGGTTGGACTAGCGGGATCACAGATACGCAGTATTTT. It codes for CASSGWTSGITDTQYF.

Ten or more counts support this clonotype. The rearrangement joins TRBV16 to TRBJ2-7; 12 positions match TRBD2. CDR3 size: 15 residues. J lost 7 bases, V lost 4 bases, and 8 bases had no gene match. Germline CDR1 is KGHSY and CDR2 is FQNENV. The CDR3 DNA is TGTGCCAGCAGCCGAGCTAGCGGGAGGGCCCGGGAGCAGTACTTC. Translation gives CASSRASGRAREQYF.

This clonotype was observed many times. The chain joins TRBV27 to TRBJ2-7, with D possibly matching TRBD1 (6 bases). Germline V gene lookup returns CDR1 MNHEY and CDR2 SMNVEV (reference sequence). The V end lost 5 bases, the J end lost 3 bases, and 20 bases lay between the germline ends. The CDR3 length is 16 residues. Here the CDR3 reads CASSIAGAPNLYEQYF. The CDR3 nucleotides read TGTGCCAGCAGTATCGCAGGGGCCCCAAATCTCTACGAGCAGTACTTC.

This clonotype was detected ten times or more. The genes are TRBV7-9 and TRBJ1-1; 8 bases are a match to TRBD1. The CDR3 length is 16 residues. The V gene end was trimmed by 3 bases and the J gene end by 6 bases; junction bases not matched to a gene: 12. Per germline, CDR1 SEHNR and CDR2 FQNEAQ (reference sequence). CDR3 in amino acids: CASSFSLKTGAPEAFF. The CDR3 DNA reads TGTGCCAGCAGCTTCTCCTTAAAGACAGGGGCACCTGAAGCTTTCTTT. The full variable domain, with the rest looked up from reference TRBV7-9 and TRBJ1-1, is DTGVSQNPRHKITKRGQNVTFRCDPISEHNRLYWYRQTLGQGPEFLTYFQNEAQLEKSRLLSDRFSAERPKGSFSTLEIQRTEQGDSAMYLCASSFSLKTGAPEAFFGQGTRLTVV.

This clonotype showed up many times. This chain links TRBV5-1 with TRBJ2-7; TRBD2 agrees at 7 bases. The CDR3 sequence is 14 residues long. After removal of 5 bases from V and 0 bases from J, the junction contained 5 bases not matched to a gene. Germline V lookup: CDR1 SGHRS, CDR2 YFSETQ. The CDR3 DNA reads TGCGCCAGCAGTAGGAGCGGGATCTCCTACGAGCAGTACTTC. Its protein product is CASSRSGISYEQYF.

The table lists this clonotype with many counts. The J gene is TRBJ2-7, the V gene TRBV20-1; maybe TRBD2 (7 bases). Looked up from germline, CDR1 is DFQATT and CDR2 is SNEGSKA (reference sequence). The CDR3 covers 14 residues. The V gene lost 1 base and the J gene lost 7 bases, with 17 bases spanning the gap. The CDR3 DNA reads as TGCAGTGCTAGAGTAGCAGCCGAGGGGGGGGAGCAGTACTTC. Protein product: CSARVAAEGGEQYF.

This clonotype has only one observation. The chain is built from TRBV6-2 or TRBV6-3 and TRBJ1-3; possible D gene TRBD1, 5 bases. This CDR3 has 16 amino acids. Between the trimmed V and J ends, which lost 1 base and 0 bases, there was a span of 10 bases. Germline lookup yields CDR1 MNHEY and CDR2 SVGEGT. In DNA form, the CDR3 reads TGTGCCAGCAGTTACTTGGGACGGTTCTCTGGAAACACCATATATTTT. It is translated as CASSYLGRFSGNTIYF.